This T cell receptor beta chain came from a study of T cell repertoires in cytomegalovirus infection. Across the study: Public TCR beta signatures provided an indication of both CMV infection and a matching HLA type. Whole-study findings and limits: The response measured ex vivo was dominated by TCR beta clonotypes (HLA-C-restricted and CMV-specific).

TCRdb re-derived calls from the reads in MiXCR, one entry per CDR3 protein. This table has 210,000 or so distinct CDR3 sequences, 6.5% appearing once. The sample holds a few counts of this clonotype. Its antigen is unidentified. This CDR3 region has 13 residues. Between the trimmed V and J ends, which lost 0 bases and 6 bases, there was a span of 6 bases. CDR1 is ENHRY, CDR2 SYGVKD, per germline. The V gene is TRBV10-3, the J gene TRBJ2-1; unclear D gene. Sequenced: PBMCs. The receptor's source is a human donor in good health (CMV status not recorded). Some clones in this sample may be carry-over from other donors' samples. CDR3 in DNA: TGTGCCATCAGTGAGTCGAACGGCAATGAGCAGTTCTTC. Amino acids: CAISESNGNEQFF.